What follows are 21 T cell receptor beta chains derived from one specimen sequenced in a study of blood T cells in healthy people across ages. Through a sample-barcoded 5' primer and a J-beta primer mix, a second PCR was run for roughly 7 to 12 cycles. TCRdb redid the calling of the 5' RACE reads with MiXCR, one entry per CDR3 protein. The sample includes over 600,000 distinct CDR3 sequences, around 41% of them seen just once. The specimen was blood. Source of these receptors: a man at least 80 years old in good health.

Remarks on this clonotype: An end of the junction differs from the germline gene, which may be a read error. The chain employs TRBV6-2 or TRBV6-3 and TRBJ2-5; the D gene is possibly TRBD1 (6 bases). Germline V CDR1 and CDR2: MNHEY, SVGEGT. The CDR3 has 12 amino acids. The CDR3 DNA sequence: TGTGCCGGCAGCTTACAGGGAATAAAGCAGTACTTC. Its translation is CAGSLQGIKQYF.

J is TRBJ2-7 and V is TRBV27; the D gene is possibly TRBD2 (6 bases). Germline assignment: CDR1 MNHEY and CDR2 SMNVEV (reference sequence). There are 14 residues in the CDR3. Trimming pared 3 bases from V and 2 bases from J, leaving 11 bases between. The CDR3 region has the DNA TGTGCCAGCAGTTTCAGGGAGGCGGCCTACGAGCAGTACTTC. Translated: CASSFREAAYEQYF.

This clonotype was detected only a few times. V gene TRBV7-2 combines with J gene TRBJ2-6, with 10 bases fitting TRBD1. Germline values: CDR1 SGHTA, CDR2 FQGNSA. The V gene end was trimmed by 5 bases and the J gene end by 0 bases; junction bases not matched to a gene: 7. The CDR3 extends over 18 amino acids. As DNA, the CDR3 is TGTGCCAGCAGCGCGAGGGACAGGGGTAGCTCTGGGGCCAACGTCCTGACTTTC. Translated: CASSARDRGSSGANVLTF.

This sequence joins TRBV12-3 or TRBV12-4 and TRBJ2-3, with 10 nucleotides matching TRBD1. This CDR3 is built from 14 residues. The junction had 5 bases not matched to a gene; V was cut back by 6 bases and J by 5 bases. The DNA for the CDR3 is TGTGCCAGCAGCCTCGACAGGGGGCAAGATACGCAGTATTTT. Its translation: CASSLDRGQDTQYF.

The genes are TRBV18 and TRBJ2-1, with D possibly matching TRBD1 (6 bases). The J call is in doubt because the DNA end fits TRBJ2-7 better. In germline, CDR1 is KGHSH, CDR2 LQKENI. The CDR3 consists of 16 residues. The CDR3 region has the DNA TGTGCCAGCTCACCTAATGACAGGCCTTCCTACAATGAGCAGTACTTC. This encodes CASSPNDRPSYNEQYF.

The rearrangement links TRBV28 to TRBJ2-5, with TRBD2 matching 7 bases. Trimming at V came to 4 bases and at J to 2 bases, leaving 7 bases not matched to a gene. This CDR3 has 15 residues. Germline V CDR1 and CDR2: MDHEN, SYDVKM. The CDR3 region has the DNA TGTGCCAGCAGTTCCCCCGGACTAGGGCAAGAGACCCAGTACTTC. Its translation is CASSSPGLGQETQYF. Full variable domain (rest looked up from reference TRBV28 and TRBJ2-5): DVKVTQSSRYLVKRTGEKVFLECVQDMDHENMFWYRQDPGLGLRLIYFSYDVKMKEKGDIPEGYSVSREKKERFSLILESASTNQTSMYLCASSSPGLGQETQYFGPGTRLLVL.

J is TRBJ2-3 and V is TRBV11-2; 13 nucleotides line up with TRBD2. Germline CDR1 reads SGHAT; CDR2 reads FQNNGV. The V gene end was trimmed by 4 bases and the J gene end by 5 bases; junction bases not matched to a gene: 12. This CDR3 region has 18 residues. This CDR3 reads CASSSKTSGRRPRDTQYF. The CDR3 nucleotides read TGTGCCAGCAGCTCGAAGACTAGCGGGAGGCGCCCACGAGATACGCAGTATTTT.

This clonotype was observed at least ten times. The V call is TRBV4-3, the J call TRBJ2-6, with TRBD1 matching over 11 bases. Germline V gene lookup returns CDR1 LGHNA and CDR2 YSLEER. The ends lost 2 bases at V and 1 base at J; junction bases unmatched: 10. The CDR3 totals 20 residues. The CDR3 reads CASSQSKPGQGVSGANVLTF. The CDR3 region has the DNA TGCGCCAGCAGCCAATCAAAACCGGGACAGGGGGTTTCTGGGGCCAACGTCCTGACTTTC.

A single count supports this clonotype. The chain combines TRBV7-2 with TRBJ2-3; possibly TRBD1 for D (6 bases). Germline V lookup: CDR1 SGHTA, CDR2 FQGNSA. The CDR3 extends over 13 amino acids. V was pared by 5 bases and J by 1 base, with 7 bases between. CDR3 DNA: TGTGCCAGCAGCCACAGGGGCACAGATACGCAGTATTTT. Its translation: CASSHRGTDTQYF.

Remarks on this clonotype: The germline gene is not matched at one end of the junction; a read error may be the cause. The V gene is TRBV29-1, the J gene TRBJ1-2; tentative D call: TRBD1 (5 bases). The CDR3 loop spans 15 amino acids. Germline CDR1 reads SQVTM; CDR2 reads ANQGSEA. Here the CDR3 reads CSVTGSLGGGEGCTF. The DNA for the CDR3 is TGCAGCGTTACCGGGTCCCTGGGTGGAGGGGAGGGCTGCACCTTC.

The CDR3 DNA sequence: TGTGCCACGCTTGGGGGGCACTCCTACGAGCAGTACTTC. Translating gives CATLGGHSYEQYF. The chain employs TRBV28 and TRBJ2-7, with D tentatively TRBD1 or TRBD2 (6 bases each). The ends were cut back, 10 bases at V and 0 bases at J, with 13 bases in the middle. Germline V gene data show CDR1 as MDHEN and CDR2 as SYDVKM. This CDR3 contains 13 residues.

This clonotype was detected only a few times. V usage is TRBV9 and J usage is TRBJ2-1; unclear D gene. The CDR3 length is 15 residues. Germline values: CDR1 SGDLS, CDR2 YYNGEE. V lost 0 bases, J lost 4 bases, and 11 bases lay in between. CDR3 region: CASSVDRLPYNEQFF. The CDR3 coding sequence is TGTGCCAGCAGCGTAGATCGTCTTCCTTACAATGAGCAGTTCTTC. Drawing the rest from reference TRBV9 and TRBJ2-1, the complete variable domain is DSGVTQTPKHLITATGQRVTLRCSPRSGDLSVYWYQQSLDQGLQFLIQYYNGEERAKGNILERFSAQQFPDLHSELNLSSLELGDSALYFCASSVDRLPYNEQFFGPGTRLTVL.

The rearrangement uses TRBV6-2 or TRBV6-3 and TRBJ1-5, with TRBD1 as a possible D gene (5 bases). The V gene lost 10 bases and the J gene lost 2 bases, with 18 bases spanning the gap. The CDR3 sequence is 15 residues long. Germline-derived CDR1 and CDR2 are MNHEY and SVGEGT. Written as DNA, the CDR3 is TGTGCCACCACTTCTCGGGGGACTGGCAATCAGCCCCAGCATTTT. The encoded protein is CATTSRGTGNQPQHF.

V gene TRBV7-6 combines with J gene TRBJ2-1, with D tentatively TRBD1 (5 bases). This CDR3 comprises 14 residues. V lost 3 bases, J lost 6 bases, and 12 bases lay in between. Germline CDR1 is SGHVS and CDR2 is FNYEAQ. The CDR3 nucleotides are TGTGCCAGCAGCTTTGAGACAGTCTCCAATGAGCAGTTCTTC. This encodes CASSFETVSNEQFF. Full variable domain (missing parts from reference TRBV7-6 and TRBJ2-1): GAGVSQSPRYKVTKRGQDVALRCDPISGHVSLYWYRQALGQGPEFLTYFNYEAQQDKSGLPNDRFSAERPEGSISTLTIQRTEQRDSAMYRCASSFETVSNEQFFGPGTRLTVL.

This rearrangement joins TRBV7-3 to TRBJ2-7; D unclear. Trimming took 2 bases from V and 7 from J, leaving 18 bases between them. The CDR3 extends over 15 amino acids. Germline lookup yields CDR1 SGHTA and CDR2 FQGTGA. This CDR3 is CASSLADGFYNEQYF. The CDR3 DNA is TGTGCCAGCAGCTTAGCCGACGGCTTCTACAATGAGCAGTACTTC.

The gene calls are TRBV29-1 and TRBJ2-5; D possibly corresponds to TRBD2 (6 bases). The CDR3 is 16 residues long. Trimming took off 3 bases at V and 4 bases at J, with 21 bases between the two ends. Germline values: CDR1 SQVTM, CDR2 ANQGSEA. CDR3 in amino acids: CSVDSPGGQGGETQYF. CDR3 DNA sequence: TGCAGCGTTGACTCGCCGGGCGGGCAGGGAGGAGAGACCCAGTACTTC.

Worth noting for this clonotype: This sequence may be a read error, since a much larger clone differs from it by one base. V usage is TRBV28 and J usage is TRBJ2-3; TRBD2 might be the D (6 bases). The CDR3 extends over 15 amino acids. CDR1 MDHEN and CDR2 SYDVKM come from the germline V gene. V shed 4 bases and J shed 2 bases, with 13 bases lying between them. The CDR3 bases are TGTGCCAGCAGTTCTGCGGGAACTTTCACAGATACGCAGTATTTT. This codes for CASSSAGTFTDTQYF.

The V gene is TRBV14, the J gene TRBJ1-2, with D unresolved. CDR3 length: 15 residues. The germline gives CDR1 SGHDN, CDR2 FVKESK. Trimming cost V 0 bases and J 4 bases, with 12 bases left between them. The CDR3 loop is CASSQDLRPPYGYTF. CDR3 nucleotide sequence: TGTGCCAGCAGCCAAGATCTCAGGCCTCCCTATGGCTACACCTTC.

Turning to this clonotype: One end of the junction varies from germline; a read error may be responsible. The chain carries TRBV4-3 and TRBJ2-1; D call uncertain. The germline gives CDR1 LGHNA, CDR2 YSLEER. This CDR3 is 16 amino acids long. CDR3 loop: CASSQPGASSYNGQFF. CDR3 bases: TGCGCCAGCAGCCAGCCAGGAGCGAGCTCCTACAATGGGCAGTTCTTC.

The rearrangement joins TRBV7-2 to TRBJ2-4; 8 bases are a match to TRBD1. The V gene's germline CDR1 is SGHTA and CDR2 FQGNSA. Germline trimming cut 4 bases from V and 1 base from J; bases unmatched to any gene: 6. The CDR3 covers 16 residues. The CDR3 is CASSSTGTGAKNIQYF. CDR3 DNA sequence: TGTGCCAGCAGCTCAACCGGGACAGGCGCCAAAAACATTCAGTACTTC.

The chain employs TRBV5-1 and TRBJ2-2; 10 nucleotides align to TRBD2. Looked up from germline, CDR1 is SGHRS and CDR2 is YFSETQ. The CDR3 contains 15 residues. The J segment lost 6 bases and the V segment lost 2 bases, leaving 4 bases of the junction unmatched. The DNA for the CDR3 is TGCGCCAGCAGCTTCTCTAGCGGGAGCTCCGGGGAGCTGTTTTTT. Translating gives CASSFSSGSSGELFF.